The entry below gives a single TCR beta chain sequence along with its context. Original processing notes: Quantification of nucleated cells was approximated via reference gene primer amplification. Here immunoSEQ multiplex PCR was the method, and the copy in TCRdb shows in-frame clones only, minus some. For V, J and clone size, that table is used; D and trimming come from the DNA. The sample lists approximately 110,000 clones, 69% occurring once. This specimen comes from a study of blood T cell repertoires in COVID-19. Across the study: In each case, the material was cDNA or gDNA derived from T cells, B-cell-depleted T cells, or PBMCs.

The CDR3 runs to 12 residues. After removal of 7 bases from V and 4 bases from J, the junction contained 1 base not matched to a gene. Per germline, CDR1 MDHEN and CDR2 SYDVKM. The sequenced sample consisted of peripheral blood. V is TRBV28 and J is TRBJ2-1, with 7 bases matching TRBD1. The receptor's source is a man at least 80 years old with acute or convalescent COVID-19. CDR3 nucleotides: TGTGCCAGCACGGGACAGTACAATGAGCAGTTCTTC. It is translated as CASTGQYNEQFF.